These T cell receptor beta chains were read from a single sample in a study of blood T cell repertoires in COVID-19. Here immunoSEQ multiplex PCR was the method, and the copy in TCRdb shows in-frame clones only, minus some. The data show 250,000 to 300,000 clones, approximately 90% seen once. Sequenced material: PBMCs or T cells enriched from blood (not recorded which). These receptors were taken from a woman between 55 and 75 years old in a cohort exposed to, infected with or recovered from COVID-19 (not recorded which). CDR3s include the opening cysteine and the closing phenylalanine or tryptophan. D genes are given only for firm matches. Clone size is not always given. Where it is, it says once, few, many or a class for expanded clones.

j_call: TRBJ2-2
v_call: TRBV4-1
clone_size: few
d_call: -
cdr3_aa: CASSQGGGARTGELFF
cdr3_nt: TGCGCCAGCAGCCAAGGGGGGGGCGCGAGGACCGGGGAGCTGTTTTTT

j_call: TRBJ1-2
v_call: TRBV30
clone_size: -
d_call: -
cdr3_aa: CAWITGSADYTF
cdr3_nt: TGTGCCTGGATTACAGGCTCGGCGGACTACACCTTC

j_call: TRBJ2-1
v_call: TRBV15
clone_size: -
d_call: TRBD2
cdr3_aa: CATSKGTSGNSYNEQFF
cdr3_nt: TGTGCCACCAGCAAGGGGACTAGCGGGAACTCCTACAATGAGCAGTTCTTC

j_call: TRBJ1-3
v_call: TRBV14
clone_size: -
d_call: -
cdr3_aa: CASSQVALSGNTIYF
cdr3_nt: TGTGCCAGCAGCCAAGTGGCCCTTTCTGGAAACACCATATATTTT

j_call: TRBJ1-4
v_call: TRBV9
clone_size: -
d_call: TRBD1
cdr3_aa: CASSPWTGRNEKLFF
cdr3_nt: TGTGCCAGCAGCCCCTGGACAGGGCGTAATGAAAAACTGTTTTTT

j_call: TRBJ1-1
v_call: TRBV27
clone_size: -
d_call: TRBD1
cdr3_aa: CASSHRDRVGTEAFF
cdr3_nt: TGTGCCAGCAGTCACCGGGACAGGGTTGGTACTGAAGCTTTCTTT

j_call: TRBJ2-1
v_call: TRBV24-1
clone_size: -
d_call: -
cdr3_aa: CATSDVTTPTYNEQFF
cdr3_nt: TGTGCCACCAGTGACGTGACTACACCGACCTACAATGAGCAGTTCTTC

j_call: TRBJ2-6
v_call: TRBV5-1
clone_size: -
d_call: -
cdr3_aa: CASSLQVSGANVLTF
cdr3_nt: TGCGCCAGCAGCCTACAGGTATCCGGGGCCAACGTCCTGACTTTC

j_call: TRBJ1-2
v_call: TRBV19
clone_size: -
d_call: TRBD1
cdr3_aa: CASSDTGDNYGYTF
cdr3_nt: TGTGCCAGTAGCGACACAGGGGACAACTATGGCTACACCTTC

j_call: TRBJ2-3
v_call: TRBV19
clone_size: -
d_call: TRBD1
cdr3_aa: CASSIDLTGTGITDTQYF
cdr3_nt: TGTGCCAGTAGTATAGATCTGACCGGGACAGGGATAACAGATACGCAGTATTTT

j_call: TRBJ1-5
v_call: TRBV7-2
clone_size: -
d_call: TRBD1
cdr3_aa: CASSPGTGLGQPQHF
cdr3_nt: TGTGCCAGCAGCCCCGGGACAGGGTTGGGCCAGCCCCAGCATTTT

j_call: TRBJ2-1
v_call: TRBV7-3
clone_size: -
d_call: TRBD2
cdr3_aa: CASSLTAGVSYNEQFF
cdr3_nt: TGTGCCAGCAGCTTAACAGCGGGAGTTTCCTACAATGAGCAGTTCTTC

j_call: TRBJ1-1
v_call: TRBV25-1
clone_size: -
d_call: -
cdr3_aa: CASSLNPIRGLNTEAFF
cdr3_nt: TGTGCCAGCAGTCTAAACCCCATCAGGGGACTGAACACTGAAGCTTTCTTT

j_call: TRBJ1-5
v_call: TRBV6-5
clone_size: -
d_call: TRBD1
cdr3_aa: CASSGGGNQPQHF
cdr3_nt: TGTGCCAGCTCAGGGGGTGGCAATCAGCCCCAGCATTTT

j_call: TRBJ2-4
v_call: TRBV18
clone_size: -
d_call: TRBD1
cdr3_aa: CASSPPPGQSVLAKNIQYF
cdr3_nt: TGTGCCAGCTCACCCCCTCCGGGACAGTCAGTACTAGCCAAAAACATTCAGTACTTC

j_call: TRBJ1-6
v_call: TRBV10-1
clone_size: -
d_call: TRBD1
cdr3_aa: CASSESRDREIYNSPLHF
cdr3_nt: TGCGCCAGCAGTGAGTCGAGGGACAGGGAAATCTATAATTCACCCCTCCACTTT

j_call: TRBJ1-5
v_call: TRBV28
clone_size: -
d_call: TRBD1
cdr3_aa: CASSFDRVDQPQHF
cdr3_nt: TGTGCCAGCAGCTTCGACAGGGTAGATCAGCCCCAGCATTTT

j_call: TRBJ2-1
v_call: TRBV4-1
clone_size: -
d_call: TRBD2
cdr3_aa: CASSQESGRVPDEQFF
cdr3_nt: TGCGCCAGCAGCCAAGAAAGCGGGAGGGTCCCCGATGAGCAGTTCTTC

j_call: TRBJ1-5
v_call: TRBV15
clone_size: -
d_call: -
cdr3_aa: CATSRDGSDQPQHF
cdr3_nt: TGTGCCACCAGCAGAGACGGGTCAGATCAGCCCCAGCATTTT

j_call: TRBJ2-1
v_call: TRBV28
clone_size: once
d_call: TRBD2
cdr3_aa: CASTRGGSSYNEQFF
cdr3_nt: TGTGCCAGCACCCGGGGGGGGAGCTCCTACAATGAGCAGTTCTTC

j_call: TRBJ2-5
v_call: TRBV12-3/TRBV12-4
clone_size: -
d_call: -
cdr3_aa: CASSLRQKETQYF
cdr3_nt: TGTGCCAGCAGCCTAAGACAGAAAGAGACCCAGTACTTC

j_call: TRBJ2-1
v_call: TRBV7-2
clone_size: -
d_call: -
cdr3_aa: CASSYLPNGGRSSYNEQFF
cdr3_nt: TGTGCCAGCAGCTACCTACCCAACGGGGGACGGAGCTCCTACAATGAGCAGTTCTTC

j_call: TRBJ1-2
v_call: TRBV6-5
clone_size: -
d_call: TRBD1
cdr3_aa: CASSRTGPDGYTF
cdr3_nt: TGTGCCAGCAGCCGGACAGGGCCGGATGGCTACACCTTC

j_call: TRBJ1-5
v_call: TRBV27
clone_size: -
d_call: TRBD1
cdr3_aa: CASSLTPGTGNQPQHF
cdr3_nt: TGTGCCAGCAGTCTCACCCCCGGGACAGGGAACCAGCCCCAGCATTTT

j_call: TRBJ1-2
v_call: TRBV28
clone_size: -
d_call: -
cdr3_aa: CASSLAPLTATANYGYTF
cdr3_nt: TGTGCCAGCAGTTTAGCACCACTGACAGCGACAGCTAACTATGGCTACACCTTC

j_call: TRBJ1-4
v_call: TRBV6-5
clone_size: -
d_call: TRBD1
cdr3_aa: CASSLRGQSGEKLFF
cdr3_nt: TGTGCCAGCAGTCTAAGGGGGCAGAGCGGTGAAAAACTGTTTTTT

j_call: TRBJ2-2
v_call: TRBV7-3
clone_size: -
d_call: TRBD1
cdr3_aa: CASRKTGGNTGELFF
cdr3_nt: TGTGCCAGCAGAAAAACAGGGGGGAACACCGGGGAGCTGTTTTTT

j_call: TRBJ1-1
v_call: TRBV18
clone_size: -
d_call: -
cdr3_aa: CASSREDTEAFF
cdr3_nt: TGTGCCAGCTCTAGGGAGGACACTGAAGCTTTCTTT

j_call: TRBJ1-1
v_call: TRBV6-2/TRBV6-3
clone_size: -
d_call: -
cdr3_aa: CASSSHDRNKAFF
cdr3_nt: TGTGCCAGCAGTTCTCACGACAGAAACAAAGCTTTCTTT

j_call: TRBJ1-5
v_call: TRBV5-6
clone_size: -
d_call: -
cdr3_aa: CASSLGVDTNQPQHF
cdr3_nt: TGTGCCAGCAGCTTGGGCGTAGACACTAATCAGCCCCAGCATTTT

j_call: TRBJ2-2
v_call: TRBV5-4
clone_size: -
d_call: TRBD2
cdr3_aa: CASSSGLAGGVNTGELFF
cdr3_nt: TGTGCCAGCAGCTCGGGACTAGCGGGAGGGGTTAACACCGGGGAGCTGTTTTTT

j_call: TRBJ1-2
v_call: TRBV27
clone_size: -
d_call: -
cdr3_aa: CASSLVAGALGYGYTF
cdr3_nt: TGTGCCAGCAGTCTAGTCGCAGGGGCGCTGGGCTATGGCTACACCTTC

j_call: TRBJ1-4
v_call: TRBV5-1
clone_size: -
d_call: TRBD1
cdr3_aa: CASSLGQGGEKLFF
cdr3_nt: TGCGCCAGCAGCTTAGGACAGGGGGGAGAAAAACTGTTTTTT

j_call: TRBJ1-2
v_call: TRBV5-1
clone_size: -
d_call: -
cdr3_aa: CASSFGLDGYTF
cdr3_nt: TGCGCCAGCAGCTTCGGACTGGATGGCTACACCTTC

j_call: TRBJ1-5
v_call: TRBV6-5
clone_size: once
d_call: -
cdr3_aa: CASRREAVSNQPQHF
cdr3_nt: TGTGCCAGCAGGAGGGAGGCGGTCAGCAATCAGCCCCAGCATTTT

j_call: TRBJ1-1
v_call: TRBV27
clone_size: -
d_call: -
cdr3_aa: CASSLSGSIMNTEAFF
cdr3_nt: TGTGCCAGCAGTTTATCCGGGTCGATAATGAACACTGAAGCTTTCTTT

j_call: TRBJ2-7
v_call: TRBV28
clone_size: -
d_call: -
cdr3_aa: CASSTREVQYF
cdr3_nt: TGTGCCAGCAGTACGAGGGAGGTGCAGTACTTC

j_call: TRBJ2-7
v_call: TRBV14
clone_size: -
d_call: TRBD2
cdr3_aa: CASSQVGGRAAYEQYF
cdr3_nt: TGTGCCAGCAGCCAAGTCGGGGGGAGGGCAGCCTACGAGCAGTACTTC

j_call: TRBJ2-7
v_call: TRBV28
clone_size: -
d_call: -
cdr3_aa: CASSARTGLSYEQYF
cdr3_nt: TGTGCCAGCAGTGCGCGCACAGGGCTCTCCTACGAGCAGTACTTC

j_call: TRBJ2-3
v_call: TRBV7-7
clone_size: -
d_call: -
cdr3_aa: CASSLLSSSSTDTQYF
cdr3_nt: TGTGCTAGCAGCTTACTCTCTAGTAGCTCCACAGATACGCAGTATTTT

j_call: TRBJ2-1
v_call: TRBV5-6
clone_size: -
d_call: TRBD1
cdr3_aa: CASRGGGQGSNEQFF
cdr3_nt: TGTGCCAGCAGAGGAGGGGGACAGGGGAGCAATGAGCAGTTCTTC